Sequencing of this TCR beta chain was carried out in a study of OX40 agonist ivuxolimab in advanced cancers. Study overall: The dose-escalation cohort was around 83% male, with a mean age of about 58 years, ranging roughly 20 to 90. Study findings and constraints: At 0.1 to 3.0 mg/kg and by week 6, CD4+ and CD8+ T cells in the blood had expanded clonally.

Profiled with immunoSEQ multiplex PCR; TCRdb holds only in-frame clones, not every one. The sample consists of about 70,000 clones, approximately 85% of them appearing once. V was clipped by 6 bases and J by 1 base; unmatched bases: 3. This CDR3 is built from 14 residues. Germline assignment: CDR1 MNHNY and CDR2 SVGAGI (reference sequence). Comment on this clone: Its antigen is undetermined.

The sample consisted of CD4+ or CD8+ T cells sorted from blood, taken in a trial of the OX40 agonist ivuxolimab. The source of this sequence is an adult with an advanced solid tumor such as melanoma, head and neck, liver or kidney cancer. The genes are TRBV6-6 and TRBJ2-3; 8 bases map to TRBD2. The CDR3 is CASRDSGGTDTQYF. The CDR3 bases are TGTGCCAGCAGGGATAGCGGGGGCACAGATACGCAGTATTTT.